One and the same sample provided the 3 T cell receptor beta chains below, sequenced in a study of OX40 agonist ivuxolimab in advanced cancers. Libraries were made using the immunoSEQ multiplex PCR assay. TCRdb took this table from immuneACCESS and kept in-frame rearrangements with V and J called. Such tables lack part of the clones; where checked against another copy, unresolved V genes explain under half of the gap, and the rest is unexplained. The sample profile shows 82,000 or so clones; roughly 92% of them were found once. The top ten constitute about 0.7% of the sample. The sequenced sample was CD4+ or CD8+ T cells sorted from blood, obtained in a trial of the OX40 agonist ivuxolimab. These receptors were obtained from an adult with an advanced solid tumor such as melanoma, head and neck, liver or kidney cancer.

The CDR3 DNA is TGTGCCAGCAGCAATCAAAAGAGGGGTGATGGAAACACCATATATTTT. Translation gives CASSNQKRGDGNTIYF. The chain uses TRBV21-1 and TRBJ1-3. TRBV21-1 counts as a pseudogene. There are 16 residues in the CDR3.

This chain uses TRBV5-1 with TRBJ2-3, with TRBD1 as a possible D gene (5 bases). The CDR3 contains 17 residues. CDR1 is SGHRS and CDR2 is YFSETQ in the germline V gene. Trimming pared 0 bases from V and 3 bases from J, leaving 17 bases between. The chain's CDR3 is CASSLEGRRGSTDTQYF. The CDR3 region has the DNA TGCGCCAGCAGCTTGGAGGGTCGAAGGGGTTCGACAGATACGCAGTATTTT. The variable domain in full, with the rest retrieved from reference TRBV5-1 and TRBJ2-3, is KAGVTQTPRYLIKTRGQQVTLSCSPISGHRSVSWYQQTPGQGLQFLFEYFSETQRNKGNFPGRFSGRQFSNSRSEMNVSTLELGDSALYLCASSLEGRRGSTDTQYFGPGTRLTVL.

The gene calls are TRBV7-2 and TRBJ2-2; no firm D call. CDR3 size: 13 residues. V shed 6 bases and J shed 2 bases, with 7 bases lying between them. Germline CDR1 SGHTA, CDR2 FQGNSA. CDR3 nucleotide sequence: TGTGCCAGCAGGGCGCCTAACACCGGGGAGCTGTTTTTT. Translating gives CASRAPNTGELFF.